This T cell receptor (beta chain) was recorded in a study of CD4 T cells in relation to SARS-CoV-2 and coronaviruses. Deep TCR-beta sequencing used DNA from uncultured naive and memory CD4+ T cells. Using immunoSEQ multiplex PCR, the repertoire was profiled, and TCRdb retains in-frame clones only, with some absent. Of more than 55,000 clones in the sample, 80% to 90% were seen once. CD4+ T cells from unexposed donors were obtained before the COVID-19 pandemic (2011-2018). CDR3 length: 15 residues. CDR1 and CDR2 (germline): SGHRS, YFSETQ. With 1 base removed from V and 9 bases from J, the gap between germline ends came to 14 bases.

The chain has TRBV5-1 and TRBJ1-6; a weak D match, TRBD1 (5 bases). The sequencing input was memory CD4+ T cells from PBMCs. This clonotype was sampled from a human donor in good health. The chain's CDR3 is CASSLQGPGPSPLHF. The CDR3 region has the DNA TGCGCCAGCAGCTTGCAGGGTCCGGGCCCTTCACCCCTCCACTTT.